Sequencing of this TCR beta chain was carried out in a study of cytomegalovirus exposure and HLA in healthy donors. Study-level points and caveats: With further analysis later on, most CMV-associated TCR beta chains appeared HLA-restricted.

In the case of this clone: The target antigen is unknown.

Germline V gene lookup returns CDR1 MNHNS and CDR2 SASEGT. This CDR3 is 15 amino acids long. V lost 4 bases to trimming and J lost 2 bases, with 13 bases between them. The PCR had 60 Vbeta and 13 Jbeta primers. Profiling relied on immunoSEQ multiplex PCR, and the TCRdb table lists in-frame clones only, not all of them. This sample has some 120,000 clones; 79% occur once, and the top ten carry approximately 4.5%. What was sequenced was PBMCs. This clonotype was sampled from a young man in good health and CMV-seropositive. The chain has TRBV6-1 and TRBJ2-3; maybe TRBD1 (5 bases). The chain's CDR3 is CASSALLGHTDTQYF. The CDR3 DNA follows: TGTGCCAGCAGTGCCCTCTTAGGACACACAGATACGCAGTATTTT.